This T cell receptor beta chain was retrieved from a study of T cells in Graves' hyperthyroidism and ophthalmopathy. Whole-study findings and limits: Most clonotypes that expanded in the thyroid above 0.001 also showed up in blood. A model built on 13 V-J features separated ophthalmopathy from stable hyperthyroidism. The model's output predicted ophthalmopathy at a median of 6.5 months prior to onset.

TCR beta CDR3 regions were amplified from RNA. An initial round of RT-PCR targeting the TCR CDR3 relied on the HTBI primer set. In TCRdb, the multiplex PCR reads were re-called with MiXCR into one record per CDR3 protein. The data contain 450,000 to 700,000 distinct CDR3 sequences, more than 45% of them singletons. In its sample, this clonotype was seen many times. No antigen is known for it. Clinical symptoms, serum thyroxine, TRAb, thyroid ultrasound and orbital computed tomography established diagnosis. The CDR3 consists of 15 residues. Germline V gene data show CDR1 as SNHLY and CDR2 as FYNNEI. With 1 base clipped from V and 2 bases from J, the junction kept 5 bases outside the gene matches.

This receptor was identified in an adult woman with Graves' disease, either hyperthyroidism or ophthalmopathy (not recorded which). V usage is TRBV2 and J usage is TRBJ2-7, with 7 bases aligning to TRBD2. The specimen was peripheral blood or thyroid tissue (not recorded which). The CDR3 region is CASSEEGLAAYEQYF. DNA for the CDR3: TGTGCCAGCAGTGAAGAAGGGCTAGCGGCCTACGAGCAGTACTTC.